This entry concerns a single T cell receptor (beta chain). The trim removed 2 bases at V and 2 bases at J, leaving 10 bases unmatched. CDR3 length equals 18 residues. Germline lookup yields CDR1 SGHTA and CDR2 FQGTGA. The data were obtained in a study of blood T cell repertoires in COVID-19. Whole-study context: Acute-phase and convalescent COVID-19 samples originated in the United States, Italy and Spain. PBMCs, B-cell-depleted T cells, or T cells were the source of the cDNA or gDNA that made up the material.

Per the study methods: Cell counts per sample came from amplifying reference gene primers. The protocol was immunoSEQ multiplex PCR, while the TCRdb copy is restricted to in-frame clones and leaves out a portion. Clone size and the V and J calls come from that table; the DNA yielded D and trimming. The sample lists some 130,000 clones; 90% were seen once. The TCR sequence derives from a man in his sixties with COVID-19, enrolled during active disease. The chain couples TRBV7-3 to TRBJ2-2; 8 bases are shared with TRBD2. Input material: peripheral blood. This chain's CDR3 is CASSLGLSGSGNTGELFF. CDR3 in DNA: TGTGCCAGCAGCTTAGGACTAAGCGGGAGTGGTAACACCGGGGAGCTGTTTTTT. The full variable domain, completed using reference TRBV7-3 and TRBJ2-2, is GAGVSQTPSNKVTEKGKYVELRCDPISGHTALYWYRQSLGQGPEFLIYFQGTGAADDSGLPNDRFFAVRPEGSVSTLKIQRTERGDSAVYLCASSLGLSGSGNTGELFFGEGSRLTVL.